Each of the 26 T cell receptor beta chains below was sequenced from the same sample in a study of T cell clones after liver transplantation. Generated by immunoSEQ multiplex PCR, the TCRdb table keeps only in-frame clones and is missing some. The sample records approximately 6,000 clones, 81% being singletons. The starting material was CD8+ T cells from blood, obtained before liver transplant. The receptors were gathered from a human donor who received a liver transplant.

The chain uses TRBV6-1 and TRBJ1-5; weak D call: TRBD1 (5 bases). From germline, CDR1 is MNHNS and CDR2 SASEGT. This CDR3 comprises 15 residues. V was cut by 5 bases and J by 3 bases, with 14 bases left in between. CDR3 DNA sequence: TGTGCCAGCAGTAAGGGAGACAGTTCCAATCAGCCCCAGCATTTT. This translates into CASSKGDSSNQPQHF.

This clone was seen a few times. The chain links TRBV6-5 to TRBJ2-2; D might be TRBD1 (6 bases). Germline V gene sequence: CDR1 MNHEY, CDR2 SVGAGI. V lost 5 bases, J lost 2 bases, and 12 bases lay in between. This CDR3 comprises 15 residues. The CDR3 DNA sequence: TGTGCCAGCAGTCTGGACAGTCAAAACACCGGGGAGCTGTTTTTT. Protein product: CASSLDSQNTGELFF.

The chain employs TRBV19 and TRBJ2-1, with TRBD2 matching 13 bases. The V gene end was trimmed by 3 bases and the J gene end by 7 bases; junction bases not matched to a gene: 6. The germline gives CDR1 LNHDA, CDR2 SQIVND (reference sequence). The CDR3 length is 16 residues. CDR3 protein: CASSIGATSGGNEQFF. CDR3 in DNA: TGTGCCAGTAGTATTGGGGCGACTAGCGGGGGGAATGAGCAGTTCTTC.

The CDR3 sequence: CASSPRGDSTDTQYF. The DNA for the CDR3 is TGTGCCAGCAGTCCACGGGGGGACAGCACAGATACGCAGTATTTT. This chain links TRBV7-2 with TRBJ2-3, with 7 bases lining up with TRBD2. This CDR3 has 15 residues. CDR1 and CDR2 from the germline V gene are SGHTA and FQGNSA. Trimming took 6 bases from V and 0 from J; bases not matched to a gene: 6.

V usage is TRBV7-9 and J usage is TRBJ1-2, with D unclear. The CDR3 totals 11 residues. V lost 2 bases to trimming and J lost 7 bases, with 5 bases between them. Germline assignment: CDR1 SEHNR and CDR2 FQNEAQ (reference sequence). The CDR3 DNA follows: TGTGCCAGCAGCTTAAGCGGTGGCTACACCTTC. This encodes CASSLSGGYTF.

The chain has TRBV9 and TRBJ2-2; D gene ambiguous. Germline-derived CDR1 and CDR2 are SGDLS and YYNGEE. V gave up 4 bases and J gave up 7 bases, with 14 bases separating them. The CDR3 length is 14 residues. The CDR3 spells CASSPPPGRGELFF. The CDR3 DNA follows: TGTGCCAGCAGCCCCCCCCCAGGACGCGGGGAGCTGTTTTTT. The whole variable domain, remainder taken from reference TRBV9 and TRBJ2-2, is DSGVTQTPKHLITATGQRVTLRCSPRSGDLSVYWYQQSLDQGLQFLIQYYNGEERAKGNILERFSAQQFPDLHSELNLSSLELGDSALYFCASSPPPGRGELFFGEGSRLTVL.

This chain's CDR3 is CASSLSGTGGNEQFF. The CDR3 coding sequence is TGTGCCAGCAGCTTATCCGGGACAGGAGGGAATGAGCAGTTCTTC. This chain joins TRBV7-2 and TRBJ2-1; TRBD1 matches at 8 bases. The CDR3 spans 15 residues. V trimming: 2 bases; J trimming: 7 bases; junction bases outside the gene matches: 7. The germline gives CDR1 SGHTA, CDR2 FQGNSA.

V usage is TRBV5-5 and J usage is TRBJ2-7; D unresolved. The CDR3 is 15 amino acids. V was cut by 2 bases and J by 3 bases, with 15 bases left in between. CDR1 and CDR2 from the germline V gene are SGHKS and YYEKEE (reference sequence). The CDR3, as DNA: TGTGCCAGCAGCTTCCGACCTTCCCAGAACTACGAGCAGTACTTC. Translated, it gives CASSFRPSQNYEQYF.

The V and J genes are TRBV4-1 and TRBJ2-3, with D tentatively TRBD2 (5 bases). The CDR3 is made up of 15 amino acids. V lost 1 base to trimming and J lost 2 bases, with 10 bases between them. Germline CDR1 reads MGHRA; CDR2 reads YSYEKL. The CDR3 region has the DNA TGCGCCAGCAGCCAAGGAACGGACTTCACAGATACGCAGTATTTT. Its protein product is CASSQGTDFTDTQYF.

This chain uses TRBV6-5 with TRBJ1-2; perhaps TRBD1 as D (6 bases). The CDR3 totals 15 residues. The V gene's germline CDR1 is MNHEY and CDR2 SVGAGI. Deletions cut 5 bases from V and 4 bases from J, with 17 bases between. The CDR3 loop is CASSLQGGAPYGYTF. CDR3 DNA: TGTGCCAGCAGTCTCCAAGGGGGGGCGCCCTATGGCTACACCTTC.

The chain uses TRBV9 and TRBJ2-3; a weak D match, TRBD2 (6 bases). The germline V and J ends were trimmed by 1 base and 0 bases, with 9 bases remaining between them. Germline assignment: CDR1 SGDLS and CDR2 YYNGEE. This CDR3 is 15 amino acids long. CDR3 sequence (DNA): TGTGCCAGCAGCGTATTTGGGACTAGCACAGATACGCAGTATTTT. Translating it yields CASSVFGTSTDTQYF. Looking up the rest from reference TRBV9 and TRBJ2-3 gives the full variable domain: DSGVTQTPKHLITATGQRVTLRCSPRSGDLSVYWYQQSLDQGLQFLIQYYNGEERAKGNILERFSAQQFPDLHSELNLSSLELGDSALYFCASSVFGTSTDTQYFGPGTRLTVL.

The chain carries TRBV28 and TRBJ2-7, with 11 nucleotides matching TRBD1. The trim removed 8 bases at V and 3 bases at J, leaving 12 bases unmatched. From germline, CDR1 is MDHEN and CDR2 SYDVKM. CDR3 length: 16 residues. CDR3 bases: TGTGCCAGCCGACCTTCCCACGGGACAGGGGGCTACGAGCAGTACTTC. This codes for CASRPSHGTGGYEQYF.

The chain uses TRBV9 and TRBJ2-7; perhaps TRBD1 as D (5 bases). Germline-derived CDR1 and CDR2 are SGDLS and YYNGEE. The V and J ends lost 2 bases and 2 bases respectively, with 11 bases between them. CDR3 size: 14 residues. The CDR3 DNA sequence: TGTGCCAGCAGCGTGACCGACAGCCCCTACGAGCAGTACTTC. This sequence encodes CASSVTDSPYEQYF. The full variable domain, with the rest looked up from reference TRBV9 and TRBJ2-7, is DSGVTQTPKHLITATGQRVTLRCSPRSGDLSVYWYQQSLDQGLQFLIQYYNGEERAKGNILERFSAQQFPDLHSELNLSSLELGDSALYFCASSVTDSPYEQYFGPGTRLTVT.

The chain carries TRBV5-6 and TRBJ1-2; D uncertain. Germline assignment: CDR1 SGHDT and CDR2 YYEEEE. This CDR3 spans 12 amino acids. V lost 1 base to trimming and J lost 6 bases, with 7 bases between them. The CDR3 bases are TGTGCCAGCAGCTTGAGTGTGGATGGCTACACCTTC. Translated, it gives CASSLSVDGYTF.

The chain has TRBV11-2 and TRBJ2-2, with D perhaps matching TRBD2 (6 bases). Trimming took off 1 base at V and 8 bases at J, with 14 bases between the two ends. CDR3 length equals 15 residues. Germline values: CDR1 SGHAT, CDR2 FQNNGV. Here the CDR3 DNA reads TGTGCCAGCAGCTTAGGGTCCGGAGGGCGGGGGGAGCTGTTTTTT. This codes for CASSLGSGGRGELFF.

This clone was picked up a small number of times. The chain links TRBV7-2 to TRBJ2-6, with D maybe TRBD2 (6 bases). The V end was cut by 0 bases, the J end by 0 bases, with 6 bases between. In germline, CDR1 is SGHTA, CDR2 FQGNSA. The CDR3 contains 16 residues. The CDR3 loop is CASSLAGGSGANVLTF. Here the CDR3 DNA reads TGTGCCAGCAGCTTAGCCGGGGGCTCTGGGGCCAACGTCCTGACTTTC.

This clone was seen only a few times. V and J are TRBV5-4 and TRBJ2-7; D gene ambiguous. V gave up 6 bases and J gave up 5 bases, with 9 bases separating them. Germline values: CDR1 SGHNT, CDR2 YYREEE (reference sequence). The length of the CDR3 is 11 residues. As DNA, the CDR3 is TGTGCCAGCACTACGGGCAACGAGCAGTACTTC. The encoded protein is CASTTGNEQYF.

The rearrangement joins TRBV11-3 to TRBJ2-1, with a possible D match to TRBD2 (5 bases). V was trimmed by 0 bases and J by 6 bases, leaving 9 bases between them. CDR3 length equals 14 residues. CDR1 and CDR2 from the germline V gene are SGHNT and YENEEA. CDR3 in DNA: TGTGCCAGCAGCTTAGATCCGGGGAGCAATGAGCAGTTCTTC. Its translation is CASSLDPGSNEQFF.

The CDR3 nucleotides read TGTGCCAGCAGCTTAGCTGGCGAGACCTACGAGCAGTACTTC. Protein sequence: CASSLAGETYEQYF. The chain employs TRBV11-3 and TRBJ2-7, with D unresolved. V lost 1 base to trimming and J lost 2 bases, with 9 bases between them. CDR3 size: 14 residues. Germline lookup yields CDR1 SGHNT and CDR2 YENEEA.

This chain connects TRBV14 to TRBJ1-2; a weak D match, TRBD1 (6 bases). Germline V gene sequence: CDR1 SGHDN, CDR2 FVKESK. The CDR3 covers 15 residues. V shed 4 bases and J shed 4 bases, with 16 bases lying between them. CDR3 protein: CASSPQRGTIYGYTF. The CDR3 DNA reads TGTGCCAGCAGCCCTCAGAGGGGGACGATCTATGGCTACACCTTC.

The chain has TRBV11-3 and TRBJ2-1; D could derive from TRBD1 or TRBD2 (5 bases each). CDR1 and CDR2 (germline): SGHNT, YENEEA. This CDR3 is built from 14 residues. Trimming left V 5 bases short and J 10 bases short, with 18 bases between. CDR3 sequence reads: CASSDGGGLGEQFF. CDR3 coding DNA: TGTGCCAGCAGCGACGGTGGGGGTTTGGGCGAGCAGTTCTTC.

A single count supports this clone. The chain links TRBV7-3 to TRBJ2-5; 8 positions match TRBD2. After removal of 1 base from V and 5 bases from J, the junction contained 6 bases not matched to a gene. The CDR3 extends over 15 amino acids. CDR1 and CDR2 (germline): SGHTA, FQGTGA. CDR3 in DNA: TGTGCCAGCAGCTTAAACGGGGGGGTATTGGAGACCCAGTACTTC. This codes for CASSLNGGVLETQYF.

This clone was detected only once. The genes are TRBV29-1 and TRBJ2-7; tentatively, D is TRBD1 (6 bases). V lost 4 bases to trimming and J lost 3 bases, with 10 bases between them. Germline V CDR1 and CDR2: SQVTM, ANQGSEA. CDR3 length equals 12 residues. The CDR3 DNA follows: TGCAGCGTTGTAGTCAGGGGCTACGAGCAGTACTTC. Its protein is CSVVVRGYEQYF.

This clone occurred once. V and J are TRBV1 and TRBJ2-2; TRBD2 reflects the table's D call only, with no check against the DNA. TRBV1 is a pseudogene segment. This CDR3 is built from 16 residues. CDR3 coding DNA: TGCACCAGCAGCCAAGGTGTTCGGGGGGACACCGGGGAGCTGTTTTTT. This sequence encodes CTSSQGVRGDTGELFF.

This clone occurred a few times. The V and J genes are TRBV5-6 and TRBJ2-7, with TRBD1 matching 9 bases. Unmatched junction bases numbered 6, after V lost 3 bases and J lost 5 bases. Germline CDR1 reads SGHDT; CDR2 reads YYEEEE. The CDR3 has 14 amino acids. In DNA, the CDR3 is TGTGCCAGCAGCTATACCGGGACAGGGAACGAGCAGTACTTC. Protein sequence: CASSYTGTGNEQYF.

This clone has a handful of counts. The chain recombines TRBV9 with TRBJ2-6; a weak D match, TRBD2 (6 bases). Trimming removed 7 bases at V and 1 base at J, with 18 bases between. This CDR3 region has 17 residues. CDR1 and CDR2 (germline): SGDLS, YYNGEE. The CDR3 bases are TGTGCCAGCGCCTTGGAGGGAACGGTATCTGGGGCCAACGTCCTGACTTTC. It yields the protein CASALEGTVSGANVLTF.